This entry describes one T cell receptor (beta chain). The antigen remains unidentified. This sample is drawn from a study of beta chain features in type 1 diabetes. From germline, CDR1 is SGDLS and CDR2 YYNGEE. V was pared by 6 bases and J by 4 bases, with 20 bases between. The CDR3 is 16 amino acids. General observations from the study: All four CD4+ subsets from Type 1 diabetes patients carried moderately but significantly shorter TCRB CDR3s.

Every bit of the isolated RNA underwent reverse transcription, so sequencing read expressed TCRB transcripts. Sequencing of naive, central memory and regulatory T cell samples gave an average of about 3.57 million reads. Data came from immunoSEQ multiplex PCR; TCRdb stores just in-frame clones and leaves some out. The repertoire holds under 300,000 clones, with 24% as singletons. The sequence came from a young woman with type 1 diabetes. Sequencing was performed on naive CD4+ T cells from blood. This chain joins TRBV9 and TRBJ2-1; D is possibly TRBD2 (6 bases). CDR3 loop: CASTHLGSGRYNEQFF. CDR3 in DNA: TGTGCCAGCACCCACCTGGGTAGCGGCCGTTACAATGAGCAGTTCTTC.